The source of this T cell receptor (beta chain) is a study of blood T cells in healthy people across ages. Trimming left V 5 bases short and J 2 bases short, with 18 bases between. This CDR3 spans 16 amino acids. Germline V CDR1 and CDR2: MNHEY, SMNVEV (reference sequence). Primed by a sample-barcoded 5' primer and a J-beta primer mix, a second PCR proceeded for 7 to 11 cycles. The template-switch adaptor was a 5' adaptor with 12 random nucleotides. It tagged each cDNA molecule. Researchers report that each sample yielded at least 3 million CDR3-containing paired-end reads. A single record per CDR3 protein comes from TCRdb applying MiXCR to the 5' RACE reads. The sample lists 600,000 to 850,000 distinct CDR3 sequences; roughly 25% were seen once. The study recruited healthy Caucasian donors from Russia who were aged roughly 6 to 95. This same sample was also taken into another study, of T cells of mothers and their children. As that report states: Thymic selection shapes TCR recombination output in related pairs, and it does so similarly in unrelated pairs.

This receptor was obtained from a boy aged 5-17 years in good health. The sample comprised blood. The rearrangement links TRBV27 to TRBJ2-5; unclear D gene. The CDR3 here is CASSPLSGSLQETQYF. Written as DNA, the CDR3 is TGTGCCAGCAGTCCATTATCAGGATCTCTACAAGAGACCCAGTACTTC.